This record covers a single T cell receptor beta chain. At one boundary the junction diverges from the germline segment, which might be a read error. It was patients with CD8+CD57+ cell expansion by flow cytometry who were chosen for sequencing. The diagnosis in all patients was severe acquired aplastic anemia. The study sampled blood from patients who had received no therapy. TCR beta VDJ and CDR3 profiling used genomic DNA as template. TCRdb fed the reads into MiXCR, producing one record per CDR3 protein. Of about 260,000 distinct CDR3 sequences listed, 82% were seen once; the top ten hold about two fifths. The sample originates from a study of CD8+CD57+ T cells in acquired aplastic anemia. The CDR3 totals 14 residues. Germline CDR1 SGHNT, CDR2 YYREEE (reference sequence).

Sequencing input: sorted CD4+, CD8+, or CD8+CD57+ T cells (not recorded which) from PBMCs. This sequence was found in a human donor with aplastic anemia. The chain joins TRBV5-4 to TRBJ2-5; perhaps TRBD1 as D (6 bases). The CDR3 reads CATSPEGGQETQYF. CDR3 coding DNA: TGTGCCACCAGCCCGGAAGGGGGCCAAGAGACCCAGTACTTC.